Listed below are T cell receptor beta chains from one sample, sequenced in a study of Ad26.COV2.S vaccination and SARS-CoV-2 variants. Here immunoSEQ multiplex PCR was the method, and the copy in TCRdb shows in-frame clones only, minus some. This table holds roughly 700,000 clones, about 90% found once. The sample here was peripheral blood, taken in a trial of Ad26.COV2.S vaccine versus placebo. Receptor source: a person aged 18-60 years who received the Ad26.COV2.S COVID-19 vaccine or a placebo. CDR3s include the opening cysteine and the closing phenylalanine or tryptophan. A D gene is named only where the DNA matches it firmly. Clone size is not always given. Where it is, it says once, few, many or a class for expanded clones.

d_gene	v_gene	abundance	j_gene	CDR3aa	CDR3nt
.	TRBV5-1	.	TRBJ2-5	CASSLRGAAETQYF	TGCGCCAGCAGCTTGCGGGGGGCGGCGGAGACCCAGTACTTC
.	TRBV19	few	TRBJ1-5	CASSDRDSNQPQHF	TGTGCCAGTAGTGACCGGGACTCAAATCAGCCCCAGCATTTT
TRBD2	TRBV6-5	.	TRBJ2-1	CASSYPAAGEGDEQFF	TGTGCCAGCAGTTACCCTGCCGCGGGAGAAGGGGATGAGCAGTTCTTC
.	TRBV27	.	TRBJ2-3	CASSPSYTDTQYF	TGTGCCAGCAGTCCAAGCTACACAGATACGCAGTATTTT
TRBD1	TRBV24-1	.	TRBJ1-2	CATSEATGGSNGYTF	TGTGCCACCAGTGAGGCGACAGGGGGCAGCAATGGCTACACCTTC
.	TRBV24-1	.	TRBJ1-4	CATSGAGVEEKLFF	TGTGCCACCAGTGGGGCCGGGGTTGAGGAAAAACTGTTTTTT
.	TRBV19	.	TRBJ2-5	CASSENRVRRQETQYF	TGTGCCAGTAGTGAAAACAGGGTGCGGCGGCAAGAGACCCAGTACTTC
.	TRBV6-5	once	TRBJ2-7	CASGAFSGGSYEQYF	TGTGCCAGCGGGGCCTTTAGCGGCGGGTCCTACGAGCAGTACTTC
TRBD1	TRBV12-3/TRBV12-4	.	TRBJ1-1	CASRDRVDTEAFF	TGTGCCAGCAGAGACAGGGTGGACACTGAAGCTTTCTTT
TRBD1	TRBV4-2	.	TRBJ2-1	CASSQDNNRGNEQFF	TGTGCCAGCAGCCAAGATAACAACAGGGGCAATGAGCAGTTCTTC
.	TRBV3-1/TRBV3-2	.	TRBJ2-5	CASSQYETQYF	TGTGCCAGCAGCCAGTACGAGACCCAGTACTTC
TRBD2	TRBV5-1	.	TRBJ2-1	CASSLGQAGAYNEQFF	TGCGCCAGCAGCTTGGGTCAAGCGGGAGCATACAATGAGCAGTTCTTC
TRBD1	TRBV7-9	.	TRBJ1-3	CASSRTGAGNTIYF	TGTGCCAGCAGTCGGACAGGGGCTGGAAACACCATATATTTT
TRBD1	TRBV30	few	TRBJ1-2	CAWSVSPTGARFGYTF	TGTGCCTGGAGTGTGTCTCCGACAGGGGCACGGTTCGGCTACACCTTC
.	TRBV27	.	TRBJ2-1	CASSPTSSYNEQFF	TGTGCCAGCAGTCCAACCTCTAGCTACAATGAGCAGTTCTTC
TRBD2	TRBV7-2	.	TRBJ2-1	CASSISGGSYNEQFF	TGTGCCAGCAGCATTAGCGGGGGATCCTACAATGAGCAGTTCTTC
.	TRBV19	.	TRBJ1-6	CASSIEFNSPLHF	TGTGCCAGTAGTATAGAGTTCAATTCACCCCTCCACTTT
.	TRBV9	.	TRBJ2-1	CASGSEMRQFF	TGTGCCTCCGGATCGGAAATGAGGCAGTTCTTC
.	TRBV19	.	TRBJ1-2	CASSIVEPNYGYTF	TGTGCCAGTAGTATAGTTGAGCCCAACTATGGCTACACCTTC
.	TRBV12-3/TRBV12-4	.	TRBJ2-7	CASSFGLAYEQYF	TGTGCCAGCAGTTTCGGCCTTGCCTACGAGCAGTACTTC
.	TRBV12-5	.	TRBJ1-6	CASGFVGTLHSPLHF	TGTGCTAGTGGTTTTGTCGGGACACTTCATTCACCCCTCCACTTT
.	TRBV6-6	once	TRBJ1-1	CASSSQATEAFF	TGTGCCAGCAGTTCACAGGCCACTGAAGCTTTCTTT
.	TRBV7-9	once	TRBJ1-1	CASSVTQGTEAFF	TGTGCCAGCAGCGTCACCCAGGGGACTGAAGCTTTCTTT
TRBD1	TRBV19	.	TRBJ1-5	CASRALGQGNQPQHF	TGTGCCAGTAGAGCCTTGGGACAGGGCAATCAGCCCCAGCATTTT
.	TRBV15	.	TRBJ2-1	CATSRDSLAEKIYNEQFF	TGTGCCACCAGCAGAGATTCACTAGCCGAGAAGATCTACAATGAGCAGTTCTTC
.	TRBV6-5	.	TRBJ2-3	CASSVGPAIPDTQYF	TGTGCCAGCAGCGTGGGACCGGCAATTCCGGATACGCAGTATTTT
TRBD2	TRBV5-4	.	TRBJ2-1	CASSPGLAGAYNEQFF	TGTGCCAGCAGCCCGGGACTAGCGGGAGCCTACAATGAGCAGTTCTTC
.	TRBV6-2/TRBV6-3	.	TRBJ2-1	CASSYRAGWAEQFF	TGTGCCAGCAGTTACCGGGCGGGCTGGGCTGAGCAGTTCTTC
TRBD1	TRBV10-3	.	TRBJ2-3	CAINPGQGGDTQYF	TGTGCCATCAATCCGGGACAGGGGGGAGATACGCAGTATTTT
TRBD2	TRBV19	.	TRBJ2-1	CASRASGTLPGGEQFF	TGTGCCAGTAGAGCTAGCGGGACTCTGCCGGGGGGTGAGCAGTTCTTC
.	TRBV19	.	TRBJ2-1	CASSKDSDPYSEQFF	TGTGCCAGTAGTAAGGACAGTGATCCTTACTCAGAGCAGTTCTTC
TRBD2	TRBV19	.	TRBJ2-7	CASSSRGLSPLEQYF	TGTGCCAGTAGCTCGAGGGGACTATCGCCCCTCGAGCAGTACTTC
.	TRBV25-1	.	TRBJ1-6	CASGQGSRNSPLHF	TGTGCCAGCGGTCAGGGCAGTAGAAATTCACCCCTCCACTTT
TRBD1	TRBV5-1	.	TRBJ1-5	CGTGGDNQPQHF	TGCGGAACAGGGGGCGATAATCAGCCCCAGCATTTT
.	TRBV29-1	.	TRBJ1-1	CSVEGLRGRNTEAFF	TGCAGCGTTGAAGGCCTCCGGGGCAGGAACACTGAAGCTTTCTTT
.	TRBV6-1	.	TRBJ2-2	CASSEAGVNTGELFF	TGTGCCAGCAGTGAAGCGGGAGTGAACACCGGGGAGCTGTTTTTT
.	TRBV11-3	.	TRBJ2-2	CASSARPPANTGELFF	TGTGCCAGCAGCGCCCGACCCCCGGCGAACACCGGGGAGCTGTTTTTT
.	TRBV20-1	.	TRBJ2-2	CSASRRDTGELFF	TGCAGTGCTAGTCGCAGAGACACCGGGGAGCTGTTTTTT
TRBD1	TRBV19	.	TRBJ2-2	CASSNFRDRVTGELFF	TGTGCCAGTAGTAACTTCCGGGACAGGGTGACCGGGGAGCTGTTTTTT
.	TRBV19	.	TRBJ1-1	CATSVTVNTEAFF	TGTGCCACTTCTGTGACTGTGAACACTGAAGCTTTCTTT
.	TRBV4-3	.	TRBJ2-2	CASSQEFLAANTGELFF	TGCGCCAGCAGCCAAGAGTTTTTAGCGGCGAACACCGGGGAGCTGTTTTTT